This T cell receptor beta chain emerged from a study of OX40 agonist ivuxolimab in advanced cancers. Study context: From 23 to 79 years was the age range, with a mean of roughly 59 years, and over 70% were male.

Exclusion applied to patients with autoimmune disease history or systemic immunosuppression. A note on this clone: Its antigen is unknown.

Method: immunoSEQ multiplex PCR; TCRdb's copy keeps in-frame clones and lacks some. The top ten hold 35% of the sample, which has 13,000 to 15,000 clones, approximately 80% seen once. In germline, CDR1 is MDHEN, CDR2 SYDVKM. This CDR3 comprises 15 residues. V was shortened by 6 bases and J by 0 bases, with 15 bases between the two germline ends. Study-level findings and limits: There were also nonresponders showing low normalized T-cell clonal expansion. Doses of 0.1 to 3.0 mg/kg were accompanied by clonal expansion of CD4+ and CD8+ blood T cells by week 6.

Here the sequenced sample was CD4+ or CD8+ T cells sorted from blood, taken in a trial of the OX40 agonist ivuxolimab. The rearrangement uses TRBV28 and TRBJ2-7; D is unresolved. The clonotype comes from an adult with an advanced solid tumor such as melanoma, head and neck, liver or kidney cancer. The CDR3 protein is CASRSPSYLSYEQYF. CDR3 sequence (DNA): TGTGCCAGCAGGTCCCCCAGCTACCTCTCCTACGAGCAGTACTTC.